Included here is one T cell receptor (beta chain) sequence, with context. The antigen is unknown. The data were taken from a study of T cell responses to AZD1222 COVID-19 vaccine. The method was immunoSEQ multiplex PCR; TCRdb's version includes in-frame clones alone and lacks a portion of them. The data hold fewer than 120,000 clones, with roughly 92% observed a single time. Study-wide findings and caveats: Most donors were white British, females outnumbered males, and clonal diversity was possibly underestimated. Spike-specific TCR breadth and depth went up after people got two AZD1222 doses.

Germline CDR1 reads LGHNA; CDR2 reads YNFKEQ. The V and J ends lost 0 bases and 1 base respectively, with 7 bases between them. The CDR3 runs 14 residues. The specimen was peripheral blood, collected 28 days after the second AZD1222 dose. The V gene is TRBV4-2, the J gene TRBJ2-7; D is unclear. The sequence was collected from an adult who received the AZD1222 COVID-19 vaccine. For the CDR3, the DNA is TGTGCCAGCAGCCAAGATCCGGTTTCCTACGAGCAGTACTTC. Translated, it gives CASSQDPVSYEQYF.